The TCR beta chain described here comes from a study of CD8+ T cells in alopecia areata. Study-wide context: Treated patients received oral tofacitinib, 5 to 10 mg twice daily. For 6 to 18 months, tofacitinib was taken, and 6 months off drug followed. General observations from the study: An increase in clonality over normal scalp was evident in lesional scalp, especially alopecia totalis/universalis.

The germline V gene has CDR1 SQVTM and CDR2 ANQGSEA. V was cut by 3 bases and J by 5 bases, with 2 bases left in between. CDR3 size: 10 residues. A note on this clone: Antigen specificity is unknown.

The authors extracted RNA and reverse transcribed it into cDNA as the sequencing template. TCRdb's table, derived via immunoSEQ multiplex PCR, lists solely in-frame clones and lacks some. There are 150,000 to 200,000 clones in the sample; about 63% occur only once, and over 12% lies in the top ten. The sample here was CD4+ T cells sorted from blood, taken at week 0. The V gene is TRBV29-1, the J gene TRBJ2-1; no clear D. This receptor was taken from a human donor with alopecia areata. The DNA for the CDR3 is TGCAGCGTTGACCACAATGAGCAGTTCTTC. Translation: CSVDHNEQFF.